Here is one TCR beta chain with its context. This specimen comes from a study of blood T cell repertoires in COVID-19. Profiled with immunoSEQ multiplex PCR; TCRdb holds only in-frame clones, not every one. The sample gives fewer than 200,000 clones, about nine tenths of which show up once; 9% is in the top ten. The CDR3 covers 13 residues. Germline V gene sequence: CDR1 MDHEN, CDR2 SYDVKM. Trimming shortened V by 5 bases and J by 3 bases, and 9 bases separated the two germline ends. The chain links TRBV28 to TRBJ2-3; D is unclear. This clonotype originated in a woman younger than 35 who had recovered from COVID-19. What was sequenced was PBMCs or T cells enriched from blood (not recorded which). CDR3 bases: TGTGCCAGCAGTCCCGAAGAGACAGATACGCAGTATTTT. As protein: CASSPEETDTQYF.